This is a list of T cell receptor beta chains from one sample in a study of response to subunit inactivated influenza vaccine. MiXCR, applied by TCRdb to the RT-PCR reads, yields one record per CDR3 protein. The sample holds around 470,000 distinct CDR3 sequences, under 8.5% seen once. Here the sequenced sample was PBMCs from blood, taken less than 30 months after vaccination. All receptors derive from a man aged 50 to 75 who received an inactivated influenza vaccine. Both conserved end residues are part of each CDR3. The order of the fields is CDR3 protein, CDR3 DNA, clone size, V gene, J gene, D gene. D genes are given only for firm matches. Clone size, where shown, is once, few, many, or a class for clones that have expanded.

CDR3 protein: CASSVDPNGYEQYF
CDR3 DNA: TGTGCCAGCAGCGTAGACCCCAACGGATACGAGCAGTACTTC
clone size: few
V gene: TRBV9
J gene: TRBJ2-7
D gene: NA

CDR3 protein: CASSLSAKGEQYF
CDR3 DNA: TGCGCCAGCAGCTTGTCAGCGAAAGGCGAGCAGTACTTC
clone size: NA
V gene: TRBV5-1
J gene: TRBJ2-7
D gene: NA

CDR3 protein: CASSPDWGSYNEQFF
CDR3 DNA: TGCGCCAGCAGCCCTGACTGGGGCTCCTACAATGAGCAGTTCTTC
clone size: many
V gene: TRBV5-1
J gene: TRBJ2-1
D gene: NA

CDR3 protein: CASSPSYRSSYEQYF
CDR3 DNA: TGTGCCAGCAGTCCCAGCTACCGAAGCTCCTACGAGCAGTACTTC
clone size: many
V gene: TRBV7-2
J gene: TRBJ2-7
D gene: NA

CDR3 protein: CASSQYSNRVQSTDTQYF
CDR3 DNA: TGCGCCAGCAGCCAATACTCCAACAGGGTTCAAAGCACAGATACGCAGTATTTT
clone size: NA
V gene: TRBV4-3
J gene: TRBJ2-3
D gene: NA

CDR3 protein: CASRDSPNSNQPQHF
CDR3 DNA: TGTGCCAGTAGGGACTCGCCGAATAGCAATCAGCCCCAGCATTTT
clone size: few
V gene: TRBV19
J gene: TRBJ1-5
D gene: NA

CDR3 protein: CASSQGPYQPQHF
CDR3 DNA: TGCGCCAGCAGCCAAGGTCCGTATCAGCCCCAGCATTTT
clone size: many
V gene: TRBV4-3
J gene: TRBJ1-5
D gene: NA

CDR3 protein: CASSLAGGRNNEQFF
CDR3 DNA: TGTGCCAGCAGCTTAGCCGGGGGTCGGAACAATGAGCAGTTCTTC
clone size: many
V gene: TRBV7-2
J gene: TRBJ2-1
D gene: NA

CDR3 protein: CASSLFRGETQYF
CDR3 DNA: TGTGCCAGCAGTTTATTCAGGGGAGAGACCCAGTACTTC
clone size: few
V gene: TRBV12-3/TRBV12-4
J gene: TRBJ2-5
D gene: NA

CDR3 protein: CASSPVPRRGETQYF
CDR3 DNA: TGTGCCAGCAGCCCAGTACCCCGAAGGGGAGAGACCCAGTACTTC
clone size: NA
V gene: TRBV7-2
J gene: TRBJ2-5
D gene: NA

CDR3 protein: CSARDILAGSYNEQFF
CDR3 DNA: TGCAGTGCTAGAGATATCCTAGCGGGATCCTACAATGAGCAGTTCTTC
clone size: few
V gene: TRBV20-1
J gene: TRBJ2-1
D gene: TRBD2

CDR3 protein: CASSLGTGLYNTEAFF
CDR3 DNA: TGTGCCAGCAGCCTAGGGACAGGGTTGTATAACACTGAAGCTTTCTTT
clone size: NA
V gene: TRBV5-5
J gene: TRBJ1-1
D gene: TRBD1

CDR3 protein: CASSVGGSHLEQYF
CDR3 DNA: TGCGCCAGCAGCGTTGGGGGCAGCCACCTGGAGCAGTACTTC
clone size: few
V gene: TRBV5-1
J gene: TRBJ2-7
D gene: NA

CDR3 protein: CASSWGLLGTDTQYF
CDR3 DNA: TGTGCCAGCAGCTGGGGGCTTCTCGGCACAGATACGCAGTATTTT
clone size: few
V gene: TRBV5-8
J gene: TRBJ2-3
D gene: NA

CDR3 protein: CASSADTFYGYTF
CDR3 DNA: TGTGCCAGCAGCGCCGACACGTTCTATGGCTACACCTTC
clone size: many
V gene: TRBV7-9
J gene: TRBJ1-2
D gene: NA

CDR3 protein: CSAPTVDEQFF
CDR3 DNA: TGCAGTGCCCCGACCGTGGATGAGCAGTTCTTC
clone size: NA
V gene: TRBV20-1
J gene: TRBJ2-1
D gene: NA